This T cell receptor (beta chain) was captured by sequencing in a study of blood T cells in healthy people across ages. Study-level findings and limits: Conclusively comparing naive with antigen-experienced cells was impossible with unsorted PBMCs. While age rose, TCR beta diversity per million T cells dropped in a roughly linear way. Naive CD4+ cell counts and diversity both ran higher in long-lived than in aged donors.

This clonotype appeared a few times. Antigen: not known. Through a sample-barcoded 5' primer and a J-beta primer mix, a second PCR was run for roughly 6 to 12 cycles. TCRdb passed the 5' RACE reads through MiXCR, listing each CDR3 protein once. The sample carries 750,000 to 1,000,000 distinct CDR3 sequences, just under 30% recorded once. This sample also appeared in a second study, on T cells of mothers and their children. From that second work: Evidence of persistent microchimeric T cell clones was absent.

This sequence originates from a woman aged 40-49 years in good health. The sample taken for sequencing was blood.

The CDR3 loop is CASRLQGANEKLFF. As DNA, the CDR3 is TGTGCCAGCAGACTACAGGGGGCTAATGAAAAACTGTTTTTT. The chain combines TRBV6-6 with TRBJ1-4; 8 positions match TRBD1. V lost 6 bases to trimming and J lost 3 bases; unmatched junction nucleotides: 3. CDR3 length equals 14 residues. Germline V gives CDR1 MNHNY, CDR2 SVGAGI (reference sequence).